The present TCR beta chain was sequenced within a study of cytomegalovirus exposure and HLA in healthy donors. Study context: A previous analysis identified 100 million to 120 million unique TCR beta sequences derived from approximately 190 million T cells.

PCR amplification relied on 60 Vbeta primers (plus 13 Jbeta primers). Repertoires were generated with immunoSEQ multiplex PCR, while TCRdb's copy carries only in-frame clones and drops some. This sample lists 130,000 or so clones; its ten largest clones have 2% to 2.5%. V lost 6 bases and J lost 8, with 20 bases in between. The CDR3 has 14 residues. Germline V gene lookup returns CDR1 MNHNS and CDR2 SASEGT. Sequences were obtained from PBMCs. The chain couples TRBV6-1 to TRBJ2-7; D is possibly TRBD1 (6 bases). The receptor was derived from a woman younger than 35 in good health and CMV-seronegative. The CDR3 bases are TGTGCCAGCAGACCGTCCGGGACATTCCTAAAGCAGTACTTC. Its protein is CASRPSGTFLKQYF.